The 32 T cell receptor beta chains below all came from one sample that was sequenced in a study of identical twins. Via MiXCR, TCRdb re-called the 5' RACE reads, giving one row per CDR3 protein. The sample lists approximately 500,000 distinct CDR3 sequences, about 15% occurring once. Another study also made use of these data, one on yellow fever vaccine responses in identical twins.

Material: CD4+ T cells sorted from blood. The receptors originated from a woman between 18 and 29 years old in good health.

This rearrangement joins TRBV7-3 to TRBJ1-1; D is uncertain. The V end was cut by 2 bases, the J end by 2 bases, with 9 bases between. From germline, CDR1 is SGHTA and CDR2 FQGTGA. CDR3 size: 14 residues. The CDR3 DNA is TGTGCCAGCAGCTTACAGCCAGGCAACACTGAAGCTTTCTTT. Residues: CASSLQPGNTEAFF.

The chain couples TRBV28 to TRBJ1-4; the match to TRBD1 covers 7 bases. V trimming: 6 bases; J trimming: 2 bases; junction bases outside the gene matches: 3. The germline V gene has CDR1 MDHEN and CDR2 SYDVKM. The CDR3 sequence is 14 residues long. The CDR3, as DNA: TGTGCCAGCAGAACGACAGGGACTAATGAAAAACTGTTTTTT. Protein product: CASRTTGTNEKLFF.

CDR3 DNA sequence: TGTGCCATCAGTGAAGAAGGGGCCAGGACTGAAGCTTTCTTT. Protein sequence: CAISEEGARTEAFF. The rearrangement links TRBV10-3 to TRBJ1-1, with D possibly TRBD1 on 5 matching bases. This CDR3 is built from 14 residues. Trimming left V 3 bases short and J 5 bases short, with 13 bases between. CDR1 and CDR2 (germline): ENHRY, SYGVKD.

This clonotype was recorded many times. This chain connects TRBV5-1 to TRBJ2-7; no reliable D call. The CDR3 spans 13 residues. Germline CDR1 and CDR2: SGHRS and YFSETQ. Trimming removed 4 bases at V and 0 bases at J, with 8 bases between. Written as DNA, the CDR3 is TGCGCCAGCAGCCAAGCGTCCTCCTACGAGCAGTACTTC. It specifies CASSQASSYEQYF.

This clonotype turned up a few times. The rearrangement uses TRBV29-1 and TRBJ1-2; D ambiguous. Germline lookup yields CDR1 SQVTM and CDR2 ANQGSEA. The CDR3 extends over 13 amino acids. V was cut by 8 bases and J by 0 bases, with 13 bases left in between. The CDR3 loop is CSSNQDPNYGYTF. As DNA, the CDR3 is TGCAGCTCCAATCAGGATCCTAACTATGGCTACACCTTC. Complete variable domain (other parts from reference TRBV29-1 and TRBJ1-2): SAVISQKPSRDICQRGTSLTIQCQVDSQVTMMFWYRQQPGQSLTLIATANQGSEATYESGFVIDKFPISRPNLTFSTLTVSNMSPEDSSIYLCSSNQDPNYGYTFGSGTRLTVV.

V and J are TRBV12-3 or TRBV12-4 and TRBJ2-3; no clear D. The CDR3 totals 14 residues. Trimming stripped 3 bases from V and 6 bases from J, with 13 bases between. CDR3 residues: CASSFVVAGDTQYF. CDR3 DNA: TGTGCCAGCAGTTTTGTTGTCGCCGGGGATACGCAGTATTTT.

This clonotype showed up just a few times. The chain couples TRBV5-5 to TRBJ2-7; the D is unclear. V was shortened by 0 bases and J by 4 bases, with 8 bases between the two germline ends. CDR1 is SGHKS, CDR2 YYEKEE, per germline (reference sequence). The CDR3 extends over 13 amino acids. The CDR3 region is CASSLDPLYEQYV. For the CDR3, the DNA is TGTGCCAGCAGCTTGGACCCATTATACGAGCAGTACGTC.

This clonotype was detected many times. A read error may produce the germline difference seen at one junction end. In DNA form, the CDR3 reads TGTGCCAGCAGCTTAGAGGTGGGGGAGCTGTTTTTT. This gives the protein CASSLEVGELFF. The chain recombines TRBV12-3 or TRBV12-4 with TRBJ2-2; D is uncertain. CDR3 length: 12 amino acids.

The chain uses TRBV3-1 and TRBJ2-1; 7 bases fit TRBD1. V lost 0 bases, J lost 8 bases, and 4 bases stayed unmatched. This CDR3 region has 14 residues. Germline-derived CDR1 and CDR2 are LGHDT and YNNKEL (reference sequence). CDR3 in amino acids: CASSQDRGGDEQFF. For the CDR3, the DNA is TGTGCCAGCAGCCAAGACAGAGGGGGCGATGAGCAGTTCTTC.

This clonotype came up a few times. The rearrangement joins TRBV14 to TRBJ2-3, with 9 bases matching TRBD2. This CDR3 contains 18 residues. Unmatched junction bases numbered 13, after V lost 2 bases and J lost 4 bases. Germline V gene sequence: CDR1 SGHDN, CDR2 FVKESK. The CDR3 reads CASSQFAGGPLIPDTQYF. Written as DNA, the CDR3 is TGTGCCAGCAGCCAATTCGCGGGAGGGCCACTAATCCCAGATACGCAGTATTTT. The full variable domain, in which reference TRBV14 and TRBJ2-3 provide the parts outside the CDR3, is EAGVTQFPSHSVIEKGQTVTLRCDPISGHDNLYWYRRVMGKEIKFLLHFVKESKQDESGMPNNRFLAERTGGTYSTLKVQPAELEDSGVYFCASSQFAGGPLIPDTQYFGPGTRLTVL.

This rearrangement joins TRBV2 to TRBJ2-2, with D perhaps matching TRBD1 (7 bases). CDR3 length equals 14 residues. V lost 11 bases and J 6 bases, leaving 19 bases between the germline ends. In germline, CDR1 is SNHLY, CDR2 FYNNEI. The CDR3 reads CAGGTASNAGELFF. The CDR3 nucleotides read TGTGCCGGAGGGACAGCCTCAAACGCCGGGGAGCTGTTTTTT.

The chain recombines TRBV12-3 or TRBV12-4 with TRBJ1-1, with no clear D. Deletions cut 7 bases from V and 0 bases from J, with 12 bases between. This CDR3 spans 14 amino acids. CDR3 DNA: TGTGCCAGCAACCGGGATGCTTTGAACACTGAAGCTTTCTTT. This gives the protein CASNRDALNTEAFF.

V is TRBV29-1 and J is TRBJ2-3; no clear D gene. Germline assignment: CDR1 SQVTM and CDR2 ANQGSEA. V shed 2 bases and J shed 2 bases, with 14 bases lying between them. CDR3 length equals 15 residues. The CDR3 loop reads CSVERATPDTDTQYF. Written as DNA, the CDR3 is TGCAGCGTTGAAAGGGCCACTCCCGACACAGATACGCAGTATTTT.

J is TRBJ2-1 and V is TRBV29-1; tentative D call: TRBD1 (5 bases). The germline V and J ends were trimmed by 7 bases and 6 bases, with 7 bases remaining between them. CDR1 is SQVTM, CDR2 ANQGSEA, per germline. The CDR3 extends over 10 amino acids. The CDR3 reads CSGGTNEQFF. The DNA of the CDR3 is TGCAGCGGGGGCACCAATGAGCAGTTCTTC.

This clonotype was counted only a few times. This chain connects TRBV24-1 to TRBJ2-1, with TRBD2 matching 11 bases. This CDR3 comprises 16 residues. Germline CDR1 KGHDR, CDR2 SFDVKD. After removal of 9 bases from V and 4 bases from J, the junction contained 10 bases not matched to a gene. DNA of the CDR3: TGTGCCACCGCTTCAGGGACTAGCGGAAAGTACAATGAGCAGTTCTTC. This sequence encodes CATASGTSGKYNEQFF.

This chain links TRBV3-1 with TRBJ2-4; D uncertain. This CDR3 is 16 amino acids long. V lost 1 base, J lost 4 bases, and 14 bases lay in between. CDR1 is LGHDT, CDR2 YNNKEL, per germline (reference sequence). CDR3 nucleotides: TGTGCCAGCAGCCAAGGGGTTGTTCGGCTAAAAAACATTCAGTACTTC. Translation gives CASSQGVVRLKNIQYF.

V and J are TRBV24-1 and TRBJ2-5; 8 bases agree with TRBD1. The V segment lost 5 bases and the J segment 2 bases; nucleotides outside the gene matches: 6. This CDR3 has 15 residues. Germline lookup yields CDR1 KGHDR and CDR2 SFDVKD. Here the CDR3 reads CATSGQGSQQETQYF. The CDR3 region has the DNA TGTGCCACCAGTGGACAGGGGTCCCAACAAGAGACCCAGTACTTC.

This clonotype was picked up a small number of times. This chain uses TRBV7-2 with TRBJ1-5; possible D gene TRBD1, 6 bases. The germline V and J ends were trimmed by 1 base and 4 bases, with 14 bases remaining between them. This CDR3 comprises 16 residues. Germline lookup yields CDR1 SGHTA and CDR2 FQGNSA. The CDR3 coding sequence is TGTGCCAGCAGCTTAGGGGGCAGGGGATGGAATCAGCCCCAGCATTTT. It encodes CASSLGGRGWNQPQHF. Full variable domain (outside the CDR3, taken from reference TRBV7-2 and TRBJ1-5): GAGVSQSPSNKVTEKGKDVELRCDPISGHTALYWYRQSLGQGLEFLIYFQGNSAPDKSGLPSDRFSAERTGGSVSTLTIQRTQQEDSAVYLCASSLGGRGWNQPQHFGDGTRLSIL.

For the CDR3, the DNA is TGTGCCAGCAGCTCCGCCGGGACTAGCGGGAGAGGCTCCTACAATGAGCAGTTCTTC. Translated: CASSSAGTSGRGSYNEQFF. The V call is TRBV11-1, the J call TRBJ2-1; 14 nucleotides agree with TRBD2. The junction had 8 bases not matched to a gene; V was cut back by 4 bases and J by 0 bases. The CDR3 covers 19 residues. Germline CDR1 is SGHAT and CDR2 is FQDESV (reference sequence).

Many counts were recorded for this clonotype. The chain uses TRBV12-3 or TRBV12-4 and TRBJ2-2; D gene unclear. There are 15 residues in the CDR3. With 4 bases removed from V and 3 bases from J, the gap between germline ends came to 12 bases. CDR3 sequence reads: CASSSVGRYTGELFF. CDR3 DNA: TGTGCCAGCAGTTCCGTCGGCAGATACACCGGGGAGCTGTTTTTT.

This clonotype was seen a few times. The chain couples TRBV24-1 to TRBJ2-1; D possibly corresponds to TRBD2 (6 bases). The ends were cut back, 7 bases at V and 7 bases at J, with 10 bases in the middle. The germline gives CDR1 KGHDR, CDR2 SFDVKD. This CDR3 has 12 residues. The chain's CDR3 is CATRAGGNEQFF. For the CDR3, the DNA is TGTGCCACCAGAGCGGGTGGGAATGAGCAGTTCTTC.

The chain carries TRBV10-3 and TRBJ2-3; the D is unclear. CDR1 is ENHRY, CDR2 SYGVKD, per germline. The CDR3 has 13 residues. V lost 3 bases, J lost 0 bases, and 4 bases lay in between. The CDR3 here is CAISEWSTDTQYF. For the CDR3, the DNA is TGTGCCATCAGTGAATGGAGCACAGATACGCAGTATTTT.

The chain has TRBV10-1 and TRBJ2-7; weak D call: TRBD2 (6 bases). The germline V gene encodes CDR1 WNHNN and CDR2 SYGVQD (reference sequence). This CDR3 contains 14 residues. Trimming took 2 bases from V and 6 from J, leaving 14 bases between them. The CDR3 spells CASSEQRVRGEQYF. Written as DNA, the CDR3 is TGCGCCAGCAGTGAGCAGCGGGTTCGAGGCGAGCAGTACTTC.

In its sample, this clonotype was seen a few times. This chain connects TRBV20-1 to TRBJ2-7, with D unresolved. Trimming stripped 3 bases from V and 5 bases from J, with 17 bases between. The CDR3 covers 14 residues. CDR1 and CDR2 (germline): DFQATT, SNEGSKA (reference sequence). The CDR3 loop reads CSARSRRRPDEQYF. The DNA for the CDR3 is TGCAGTGCTAGGAGTAGGAGACGGCCCGACGAGCAGTACTTC.

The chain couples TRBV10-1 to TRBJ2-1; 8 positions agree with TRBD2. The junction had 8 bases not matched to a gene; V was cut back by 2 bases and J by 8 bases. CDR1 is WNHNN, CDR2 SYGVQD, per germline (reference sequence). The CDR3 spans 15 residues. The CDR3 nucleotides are TGCGCCAGCAGTGAGAGAAGCGGGAGTCTCGATGAGCAGTTCTTC. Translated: CASSERSGSLDEQFF.

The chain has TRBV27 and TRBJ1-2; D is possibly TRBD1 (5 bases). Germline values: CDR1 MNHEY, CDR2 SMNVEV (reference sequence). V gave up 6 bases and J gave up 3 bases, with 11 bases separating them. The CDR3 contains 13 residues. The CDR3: CASSGRGYYGYTF. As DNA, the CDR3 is TGTGCCAGCAGCGGGCGGGGGTACTATGGCTACACCTTC.

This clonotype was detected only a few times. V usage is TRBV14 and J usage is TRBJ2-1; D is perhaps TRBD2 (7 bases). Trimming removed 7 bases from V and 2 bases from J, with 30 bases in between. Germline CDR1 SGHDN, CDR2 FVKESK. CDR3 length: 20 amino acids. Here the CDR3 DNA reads TGTGCCAGCAACTCCGGCCTGGGGGCGGGAGACCTCATCACCTACAATGAGCAGTTCTTC. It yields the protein CASNSGLGAGDLITYNEQFF.

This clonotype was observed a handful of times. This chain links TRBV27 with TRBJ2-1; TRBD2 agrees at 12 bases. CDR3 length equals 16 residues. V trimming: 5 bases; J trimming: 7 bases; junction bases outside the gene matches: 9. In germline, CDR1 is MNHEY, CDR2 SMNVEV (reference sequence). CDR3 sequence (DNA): TGTGCCAGCAGTCCCAGGGGACTAGCGGGTGGAAATGAGCAGTTCTTC. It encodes CASSPRGLAGGNEQFF.

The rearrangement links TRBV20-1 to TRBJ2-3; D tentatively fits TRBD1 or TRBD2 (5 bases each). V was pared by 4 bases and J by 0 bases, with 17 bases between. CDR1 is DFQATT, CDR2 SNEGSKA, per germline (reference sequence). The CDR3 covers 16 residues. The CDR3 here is CSATTLRGASTDTQYF. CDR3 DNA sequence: TGCAGTGCTACTACCTTGAGAGGGGCAAGCACAGATACGCAGTATTTT.

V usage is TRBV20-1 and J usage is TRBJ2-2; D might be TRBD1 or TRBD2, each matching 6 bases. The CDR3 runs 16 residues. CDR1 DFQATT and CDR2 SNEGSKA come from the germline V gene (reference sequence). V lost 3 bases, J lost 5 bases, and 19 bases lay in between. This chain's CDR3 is CSASGQGGGRTGELFF. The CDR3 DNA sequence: TGCAGTGCTAGCGGGCAGGGTGGGGGGCGGACCGGGGAGCTGTTTTTT.

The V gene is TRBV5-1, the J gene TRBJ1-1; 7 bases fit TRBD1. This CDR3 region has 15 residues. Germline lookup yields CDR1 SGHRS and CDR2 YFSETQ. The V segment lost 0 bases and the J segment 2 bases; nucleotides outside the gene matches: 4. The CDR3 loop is CASSLARGDNTEAFF. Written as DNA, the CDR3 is TGCGCCAGCAGCTTGGCCAGGGGGGATAACACTGAAGCTTTCTTT.

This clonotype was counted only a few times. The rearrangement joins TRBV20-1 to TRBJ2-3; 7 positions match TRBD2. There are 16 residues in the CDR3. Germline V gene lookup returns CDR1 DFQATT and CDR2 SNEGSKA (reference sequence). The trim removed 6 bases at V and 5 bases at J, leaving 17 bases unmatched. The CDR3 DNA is TGCAGTGCCGCATCAGTCCTGACTAGCCCGGGAGATACGCAGTATTTT. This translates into CSAASVLTSPGDTQYF.